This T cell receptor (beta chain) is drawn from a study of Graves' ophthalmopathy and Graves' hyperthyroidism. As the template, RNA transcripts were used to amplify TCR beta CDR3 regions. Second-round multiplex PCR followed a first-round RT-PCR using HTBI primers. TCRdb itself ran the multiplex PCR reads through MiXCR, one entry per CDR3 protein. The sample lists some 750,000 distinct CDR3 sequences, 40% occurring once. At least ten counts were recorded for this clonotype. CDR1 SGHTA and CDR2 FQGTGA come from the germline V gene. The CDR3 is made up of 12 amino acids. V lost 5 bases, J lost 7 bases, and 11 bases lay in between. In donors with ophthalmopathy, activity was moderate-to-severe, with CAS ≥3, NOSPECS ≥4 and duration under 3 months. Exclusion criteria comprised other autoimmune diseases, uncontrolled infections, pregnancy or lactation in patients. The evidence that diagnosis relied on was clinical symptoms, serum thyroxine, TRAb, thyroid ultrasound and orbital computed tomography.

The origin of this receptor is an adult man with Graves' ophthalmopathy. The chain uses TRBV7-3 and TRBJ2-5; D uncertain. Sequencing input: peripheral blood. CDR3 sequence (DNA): TGTGCCAGCAGCGACCCGTCTGGGACCCAGTACTTC. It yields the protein CASSDPSGTQYF.